This TCR beta chain was recovered during a study of Tregs in tolerant kidney transplant recipients (dated by TCRdb to the late 2010s). Regarding the research as a whole: Before combined kidney and bone marrow transplantation, this study identified donor-specific regulatory T cells using TCRbeta sequencing and then followed those same cells after transplant. TCRbeta repertoire sequencing was used in a few healthy controls to compare several methods for expanding Tregs specific for an allogeneic donor.

Thawed PBMCs were FACS-sorted into unstimulated Tregs (CD4+CD25+CD127-), CD4+ non-Tregs (CD4+CD25-), CD4 cells and CD8 cells. Healthy control blood came either as purchased buffy coats or from healthy volunteers. Healthy control blood was processed to PBMCs with a Ficoll density gradient and then cryopreserved, whereas patient PBMCs were collected both before and after transplant. The CDR3 measures 11 amino acids from cysteine to phenylalanine. Here the CDR3 DNA is all that survives: 33 bases in frame from base 1. CDR1 and CDR2 (SGHAT, FQNNGV) derive from the germline V gene. Trimming takes 3 bases from V and 10 bases from J, and the germline ends sit 7 bases apart. As to this clone: The antigen this receptor binds is unknown. The input lacks base qualities; no much larger clone sits a single base away.

The research as a whole found: Biological reproducibility was not directly assessed, although technical replication error appeared to be minimal. Expanding Tregs with activated donor B cells appeared to identify the most biologically relevant and donor-specific TCRbeta repertoire. The study was limited by small patient numbers, and the findings need validation in larger populations and under other immunosuppression protocols.

Genomic DNA was extracted from sorted cells with the QIAGEN DNeasy Blood and Tissue Kit for TCRbeta CDR3 sequencing. High-throughput TCRbeta CDR3 sequencing was carried out commercially through immunoSEQ, with PCR amplification with bias correction and internal controls included. In the source study's methods: Unique productive TCRbeta sequences were defined by CDR3 nucleotide sequence where primers matched, otherwise by CDR3 amino acid sequence with Vbeta and Jbeta genes. Sorting error was corrected by removing sequences shared between sorted populations at a frequency ratio of 2:1 or less, and the remaining shared sequences were assigned to the higher population. A sequence was defined as donor-reactive if the sequence was expanded at least 5-fold in CFSE-low cells compared with unstimulated cells and had a frequency of at least 0.01% in CFSE-low cells. Repertoire divergence was quantified by Jensen-Shannon divergence calculated from the top 100 TCRbeta sequences ranked by frequency. For samples with multiple sequencing runs, sorting error was corrected in each run separately before the runs were combined. TCRdb retrieved this table from immuneACCESS and kept in-frame rearrangements only. Not all clones are present; in checked studies, unresolved V genes account for under half, and no reason is known for the remainder. The V and J calls and clone size were taken over from that table, and D and trimming were inferred from the DNA. Recorded for this sample are about 240,000 clones; 84% of them occurred a single time. 0.64% of the sample is taken by the ten largest.

Sequencing input: CD4+ T cells from blood. This sequence uses TRBV11-2 and TRBJ2-1; too little of a D gene remains to name it. This TCR came from a human donor in good health. The DNA sequence is given as TGTGCCAGCAGCTTTGGGTACGAGCAGTTCTTC. This yields the protein CASSFGYEQFF.